This section outlines one T cell receptor beta chain sequence together with its context. Between the trimmed V and J ends, which lost 3 bases and 5 bases, there was a span of 17 bases. Germline CDR1 and CDR2: SGHRS and YFSETQ. The CDR3 length is 15 residues. These data come from a study of OX40 agonist ivuxolimab in advanced cancers. Across the study: Participants averaged approximately 61 years of age (range 23 to 79) and were roughly 83% male.

Sequenced by immunoSEQ multiplex PCR; TCRdb stores in-frame clones only, minus some. The sample holds under 80,000 clones; 90% are singletons and the top ten take approximately 2%. This clonotype originated in an adult with an advanced solid tumor such as melanoma, head and neck, liver or kidney cancer. The chain is built from TRBV5-1 and TRBJ1-1; tentatively, D is TRBD1 (6 bases). The starting material was CD4+ or CD8+ T cells sorted from blood, obtained in a trial of the OX40 agonist ivuxolimab. The CDR3 bases are TGCGCCAGCAGCTCGCCGACAGGTACTAAGACTGAAGCTTTCTTT. The encoded protein is CASSSPTGTKTEAFF.